This T cell receptor (beta chain) was retrieved from a study of T cell changes during pregnancy in multiple sclerosis. The data were produced by immunoSEQ multiplex PCR, yet TCRdb's version contains in-frame clones alone and is incomplete. Of roughly 100,000 clones in the sample, around 92% were seen once. Germline V CDR1 and CDR2: LNHDA, SQIVND (reference sequence). This CDR3 spans 19 amino acids. Trimming at V came to 1 base and at J to 7 bases, leaving 11 bases not matched to a gene. This clone was seen only once. The origin of this receptor is a female donor with multiple sclerosis, enrolled in a pregnancy study. This material consisted of peripheral blood, taken after pregnancy. This rearrangement joins TRBV19 to TRBJ2-4; TRBD2 matches at 15 bases. CDR3 DNA sequence: TGTGCCAGTAGTATAGGGCCGGGACTAGCGGGGGGCTTGAGGAACATTCAGTACTTC. It encodes CASSIGPGLAGGLRNIQYF.